What follows are 25 T cell receptor beta chains derived from one specimen sequenced in a study of cytomegalovirus exposure and HLA in healthy donors. Amplification used 60 Vbeta primers and 13 Jbeta primers. The data were produced by immunoSEQ multiplex PCR, yet TCRdb's version contains in-frame clones alone and is incomplete. The table lists around 160,000 clones, about three quarters of them singletons, with about 3% in the top ten. The sequencing sample was made of PBMCs. The source of these receptors is a middle-aged man in good health and CMV-seropositive.

V is TRBV27 and J is TRBJ1-1; 10 bases are a match to TRBD1. CDR3 size: 14 residues. Germline trimming cut 4 bases from V and 6 bases from J; bases unmatched to any gene: 5. The germline CDR1 and CDR2 sequences are MNHEY and SMNVEV (reference sequence). CDR3 region: CASSSRQGAPEAFF. The CDR3 DNA reads TGTGCCAGCAGTTCGCGACAGGGGGCGCCTGAAGCTTTCTTT.

With respect to this clone: A read error may produce the germline difference seen at one junction end. This chain's CDR3 is CSSSSDRVRGNTEAFF. CDR3 bases: TGTTCCAGCAGCTCTGACAGGGTGCGGGGGAACACTGAAGCTTTCTTT. This chain joins TRBV7-9 and TRBJ1-1; 7 nucleotides agree with TRBD1. Germline loops: CDR1 SEHNR, CDR2 FQNEAQ (reference sequence). CDR3 length equals 16 residues.

This clone appeared a single time. The V gene is TRBV6-5, the J gene TRBJ1-1; D unclear. Germline V lookup: CDR1 MNHEY, CDR2 SVGAGI. Between the trimmed V and J ends, which lost 5 bases and 4 bases, there was a span of 11 bases. This CDR3 has 13 amino acids. CDR3 region: CASSLTESTEAFF. The DNA of the CDR3 is TGTGCCAGCAGTCTGACGGAGTCCACTGAAGCTTTCTTT.

This clone was observed a single time. The V and J genes are TRBV7-9 and TRBJ2-2; 15 bases are shared with TRBD2. J was trimmed by 7 bases and V by 5 bases; bases with no gene match: 5. Germline values: CDR1 SEHNR, CDR2 FQNEAQ (reference sequence). The CDR3 consists of 16 residues. CDR3 residues: CASSAPGLAGGGELFF. The CDR3 DNA is TGTGCCAGCAGCGCTCCGGGACTAGCGGGAGGCGGGGAGCTGTTTTTT.

The chain links TRBV9 to TRBJ2-1; 14 nucleotides line up with TRBD2. The germline V gene encodes CDR1 SGDLS and CDR2 YYNGEE. The length of the CDR3 is 18 residues. V was clipped by 0 bases and J by 9 bases; unmatched bases: 11. The CDR3 DNA sequence: TGTGCCAGCAGCGTAGTGGGGGGGACTAGCGGGAGTTTAGGTGAGCAGTTCTTC. It codes for CASSVVGGTSGSLGEQFF. Using reference TRBV9 and TRBJ2-1 for the parts outside the CDR3, the full variable domain is DSGVTQTPKHLITATGQRVTLRCSPRSGDLSVYWYQQSLDQGLQFLIQYYNGEERAKGNILERFSAQQFPDLHSELNLSSLELGDSALYFCASSVVGGTSGSLGEQFFGPGTRLTVL.

The chain couples TRBV7-2 to TRBJ2-1; a possible D gene is TRBD1 (5 bases). The V end lost 3 bases, the J end lost 5 bases, and 11 bases lay between the germline ends. CDR3 length: 14 residues. The germline V gene encodes CDR1 SGHTA and CDR2 FQGNSA. The CDR3 loop reads CASSFRQTNNEQFF. As DNA, the CDR3 is TGTGCCAGCAGCTTTCGACAGACAAACAATGAGCAGTTCTTC. The full variable domain, in which reference TRBV7-2 and TRBJ2-1 provide the parts outside the CDR3, is GAGVSQSPSNKVTEKGKDVELRCDPISGHTALYWYRQSLGQGLEFLIYFQGNSAPDKSGLPSDRFSAERTGGSVSTLTIQRTQQEDSAVYLCASSFRQTNNEQFFGPGTRLTVL.

The V gene is TRBV7-7, the J gene TRBJ2-3; D perhaps matches TRBD1 (6 bases). The V gene's germline CDR1 is SSHAT and CDR2 FNYEAQ (reference sequence). The CDR3 runs 14 residues. Trimming removed 5 bases from V and 5 bases from J, with 14 bases in between. For the CDR3, the DNA is TGTGCCAGCAGCCCTTTGCAAGGGGGAGATACGCAGTATTTT. Protein sequence: CASSPLQGGDTQYF.

The V gene is TRBV18, the J gene TRBJ2-3; no clear D. Per germline, CDR1 KGHSH and CDR2 LQKENI. The ends were cut back, 3 bases at V and 0 bases at J, with 10 bases in the middle. The CDR3 extends over 15 amino acids. The CDR3 DNA sequence: TGTGCCAGCTCACCCCCCTCCGGGAGCACAGATACGCAGTATTTT. Protein sequence: CASSPPSGSTDTQYF. Full variable domain (missing parts from reference TRBV18 and TRBJ2-3): NAGVMQNPRHLVRRRGQEARLRCSPMKGHSHVYWYRQLPEEGLKFMVYLQKENIIDESGMPKERFSAEFPKEGPSILRIQQVVRGDSAAYFCASSPPSGSTDTQYFGPGTRLTVL.

This sequence joins TRBV7-2 and TRBJ1-2, with TRBD1 as a possible D gene (6 bases). Trimming took 1 base from V and 4 from J, leaving 16 bases between them. This CDR3 has 16 residues. CDR1 and CDR2 from the germline V gene are SGHTA and FQGNSA. The CDR3 DNA is TGTGCCAGCAGCTTAGAAATCAGGGGTCGGACCTATGGCTACACCTTC. The encoded protein is CASSLEIRGRTYGYTF.

The V and J genes are TRBV9 and TRBJ2-3, with 9 nucleotides matching TRBD1. CDR3 length: 14 amino acids. With 3 bases clipped from V and 1 base from J, the junction kept 0 bases outside the gene matches. Germline-derived CDR1 and CDR2 are SGDLS and YYNGEE. For the CDR3, the DNA is TGTGCCAGCAGCGGGACAGGGGGCACAGATACGCAGTATTTT. It specifies CASSGTGGTDTQYF.

The J gene is TRBJ2-7, the V gene TRBV18; 7 positions match TRBD1. V gave up 6 bases and J gave up 4 bases; unmatched junction bases: 9. Germline V gives CDR1 KGHSH, CDR2 LQKENI. The CDR3 loop spans 14 amino acids. The CDR3 nucleotides are TGTGCCAGCTCTTACGACAGGGTCTCTTACGAGCAGTACTTC. This sequence encodes CASSYDRVSYEQYF.

The V gene is TRBV27, the J gene TRBJ2-3, with a tentative D call TRBD2 (5 bases). V was cut by 6 bases and J by 0 bases, with 13 bases left in between. The CDR3 loop spans 15 amino acids. The germline CDR1 and CDR2 sequences are MNHEY and SMNVEV (reference sequence). The CDR3 DNA follows: TGTGCCAGCAGCCCCCTGCGGGTCAGCACAGATACGCAGTATTTT. Protein: CASSPLRVSTDTQYF.

This clone was picked up one time. This chain uses TRBV4-2 with TRBJ2-7, with TRBD2 identical over 10 bases. Per germline, CDR1 LGHNA and CDR2 YNFKEQ. The V gene end was trimmed by 1 base and the J gene end by 4 bases; junction bases not matched to a gene: 7. The length of the CDR3 is 16 residues. CDR3 sequence: CASSQVAAGGAYEQYF. The DNA of the CDR3 is TGTGCCAGCAGCCAAGTAGCAGCGGGAGGGGCGTACGAGCAGTACTTC.

This chain uses TRBV14 with TRBJ2-1; a possible D gene is TRBD2 (5 bases). There are 13 residues in the CDR3. V lost 4 bases to trimming and J lost 6 bases, with 10 bases between them. Germline V gene sequence: CDR1 SGHDN, CDR2 FVKESK. CDR3 coding DNA: TGTGCCAGCAGCCCTCTAGCCGGCAATGAGCAGTTCTTC. Translated, it gives CASSPLAGNEQFF.

This clone was seen only a few times. This CDR3 is CSALKGLATEQYF. The CDR3 DNA is TGCAGCGCTCTTAAGGGACTAGCTACCGAGCAGTACTTC. The chain joins TRBV29-1 to TRBJ2-7; the match to TRBD2 covers 9 bases. The CDR3 totals 13 residues. V shed 7 bases, J shed 6 bases, and the junction held 10 bases outside the gene matches. Germline loops: CDR1 SQVTM, CDR2 ANQGSEA.

This rearrangement joins TRBV5-1 to TRBJ1-2; TRBD1 might be the D (5 bases). The germline V and J ends were trimmed by 6 bases and 4 bases, with 19 bases remaining between them. Germline lookup yields CDR1 SGHRS and CDR2 YFSETQ. CDR3 length: 15 residues. This CDR3 is CASNPGPQGGYGYTF. CDR3 bases: TGCGCCAGCAACCCCGGTCCTCAGGGTGGCTATGGCTACACCTTC.

This chain connects TRBV4-2 to TRBJ2-2; 7 bases map to TRBD1. This CDR3 contains 15 residues. Germline lookup yields CDR1 LGHNA and CDR2 YNFKEQ. The J segment lost 7 bases and the V segment lost 0 bases, leaving 5 bases of the junction unmatched. CDR3 loop: CASSQDTGAVGELFF. Written as DNA, the CDR3 is TGTGCCAGCAGCCAAGATACAGGGGCCGTCGGGGAGCTGTTTTTT.

The chain carries TRBV14 and TRBJ1-2; no definite D call. The ends were cut back, 0 bases at V and 2 bases at J, with 4 bases in the middle. CDR1 and CDR2 from the germline V gene are SGHDN and FVKESK. The CDR3 has 13 amino acids. The DNA of the CDR3 is TGTGCCAGCAGCCAAGACAGAAACTATGGCTACACCTTC. Protein sequence: CASSQDRNYGYTF.

The rearrangement links TRBV5-4 to TRBJ1-2, with TRBD1 matching over 7 bases. The germline CDR1 and CDR2 sequences are SGHNT and YYREEE (reference sequence). J was trimmed by 4 bases and V by 4 bases; bases with no gene match: 7. The CDR3 length is 14 residues. The CDR3 DNA reads as TGTGCCAGCAGCAACCGACAGGGTGGCTATGGCTACACCTTC. It encodes CASSNRQGGYGYTF.

The chain carries TRBV6-5 and TRBJ2-1, with a weak D call TRBD1 (6 bases). Trimming cost V 6 bases and J 3 bases, with 15 bases left between them. The CDR3 totals 15 residues. In germline, CDR1 is MNHEY, CDR2 SVGAGI. The CDR3 is CASRHGTSIYNEQFF. The CDR3, as DNA: TGTGCCAGCAGACACGGGACATCCATCTACAATGAGCAGTTCTTC.

This clone was seen more than once but under ten times. The chain has TRBV15 and TRBJ1-5; D remains ambiguous. The CDR3 totals 13 residues. Germline CDR1 is LNHNV and CDR2 is YYDKDF (reference sequence). V was shortened by 0 bases and J by 6 bases, with 6 bases between the two germline ends. CDR3 nucleotides: TGTGCCACCAGCAGAGATTTAGTTCAGCCCCAGCATTTT. Its protein is CATSRDLVQPQHF.

This clone was seen more than once but under ten times. The gene calls are TRBV2 and TRBJ2-7; 9 nucleotides match TRBD1. This CDR3 spans 16 amino acids. The J segment lost 3 bases and the V segment lost 8 bases, leaving 14 bases of the junction unmatched. The V gene's germline CDR1 is SNHLY and CDR2 FYNNEI. The CDR3: CASRSQPQGQGYEQYF. CDR3 DNA sequence: TGTGCCAGCCGGAGCCAGCCCCAGGGACAGGGCTACGAGCAGTACTTC.

This clone has a single count. The chain joins TRBV2 to TRBJ2-7, with 7 nucleotides matching TRBD1. The CDR3 spans 16 residues. V gave up 2 bases and J gave up 2 bases; unmatched junction bases: 9. In germline, CDR1 is SNHLY, CDR2 FYNNEI. The CDR3, as DNA: TGTGCCAGCAGTGAACCAATGGGACAGAGCACCTACGAGCAGTACTTC. Translating it yields CASSEPMGQSTYEQYF. Combining the CDR3 with reference TRBV2 and TRBJ2-7 gives the whole variable domain EPEVTQTPSHQVTQMGQEVILRCVPISNHLYFYWYRQILGQKVEFLVSFYNNEISEKSEIFDDQFSVERPDGSNFTLKIRSTKLEDSAMYFCASSEPMGQSTYEQYFGPGTRLTVT.

The table lists this clone with a few counts. The rearrangement links TRBV10-3 to TRBJ1-2; 10 bases agree with TRBD1. The CDR3 runs 13 residues. The germline CDR1 and CDR2 sequences are ENHRY and SYGVKD. J lost 11 bases, V lost 3 bases, and 6 bases had no gene match. CDR3 DNA sequence: TGTGCCATCAGTGAACTCGGGACAGGGGTTTACACCTTC. This sequence encodes CAISELGTGVYTF.

The chain links TRBV5-8 to TRBJ2-3; D perhaps matches TRBD1 (5 bases). The germline V gene has CDR1 SGHTS and CDR2 YDEGEE. The CDR3 loop spans 13 amino acids. V was cut by 5 bases and J by 6 bases, with 13 bases left in between. The CDR3 DNA reads as TGTGCCAGCAGGCCTGCCTACAGGGATACGCAGTATTTT. The encoded protein is CASRPAYRDTQYF.